Detailed here is one TCR beta chain. These data are taken from a study of blood T cell repertoires in COVID-19. Generated by immunoSEQ multiplex PCR, the TCRdb table keeps only in-frame clones and is missing some. The sample lists fewer than 20,000 clones, more than 75% seen once, with around 30% in the top ten. Material: peripheral blood. The clonotype originates from a human donor with active COVID-19. The donor label of this sample is uncertain.

The chain's CDR3 is CASSQPVPNTEAFF. CDR3 DNA: TGCGCCAGCAGCCAACCAGTTCCGAACACTGAAGCTTTCTTT. The chain combines TRBV4-1 with TRBJ1-1; no clear D gene. The length of the CDR3 is 14 residues. Per the germline V gene, CDR1 is MGHRA and CDR2 is YSYEKL. Trimming stripped 2 bases from V and 1 base from J, with 8 bases between.